The source of this TCR beta chain is a study of chemoradiotherapy in HPV16-positive cancers. Overall study findings and caveats: During treatment, candidate HPV-specific clones and E7-related motifs expanded in tumor. In HPV16-positive patients, HPV-responsive T-cell expansion tracked better recurrence-free survival. Only a couple of HPV16-positive patients supplied the functional HPV-specificity definition.

Data came from immunoSEQ multiplex PCR; TCRdb stores just in-frame clones and leaves some out. Here the sample spans approximately 4,000 clones, roughly 80% being singletons. On this clone: Antigen: not known.

Samples were taken several times over chemoradiotherapy. In germline, CDR1 is SGHRS, CDR2 YFSETQ. This CDR3 comprises 14 residues. Unmatched junction bases numbered 9, after V lost 5 bases and J lost 8 bases. The rearrangement links TRBV5-1 to TRBJ2-1; TRBD2 matches at 8 bases. This receptor was taken from a human donor with HPV-associated anogenital cancer. The sequences come from tumor tissue, collected from a patient who underwent chemoradiotherapy. This CDR3 reads CASRQGLAAYEQFF. CDR3 DNA sequence: TGCGCCAGCAGGCAAGGACTAGCCGCCTATGAGCAGTTCTTC.